The subject of this entry is one TCR beta chain. Measured with immunoSEQ multiplex PCR; TCRdb has only the in-frame clones, and not every one. The sample records approximately 450,000 clones, about 85% being singletons. The data originate from a study of blood T cell repertoires in COVID-19. Study as a whole: Specimens from acute and convalescent COVID-19 originated in the United States, Italy and Spain.

This CDR3 region has 13 residues. The ends were cut back, 5 bases at V and 6 bases at J, with 8 bases in the middle. This clonotype originated in a woman aged 18-29 years with acute COVID-19. The material sequenced was PBMCs or T cells enriched from blood (not recorded which). The gene calls are TRBV12-3 or TRBV12-4 and TRBJ1-6; weak D call: TRBD1 (6 bases). The CDR3 sequence: CASSPQGNSPLHF. CDR3 bases: TGTGCCAGCAGTCCACAGGGTAATTCACCCCTCCACTTT.